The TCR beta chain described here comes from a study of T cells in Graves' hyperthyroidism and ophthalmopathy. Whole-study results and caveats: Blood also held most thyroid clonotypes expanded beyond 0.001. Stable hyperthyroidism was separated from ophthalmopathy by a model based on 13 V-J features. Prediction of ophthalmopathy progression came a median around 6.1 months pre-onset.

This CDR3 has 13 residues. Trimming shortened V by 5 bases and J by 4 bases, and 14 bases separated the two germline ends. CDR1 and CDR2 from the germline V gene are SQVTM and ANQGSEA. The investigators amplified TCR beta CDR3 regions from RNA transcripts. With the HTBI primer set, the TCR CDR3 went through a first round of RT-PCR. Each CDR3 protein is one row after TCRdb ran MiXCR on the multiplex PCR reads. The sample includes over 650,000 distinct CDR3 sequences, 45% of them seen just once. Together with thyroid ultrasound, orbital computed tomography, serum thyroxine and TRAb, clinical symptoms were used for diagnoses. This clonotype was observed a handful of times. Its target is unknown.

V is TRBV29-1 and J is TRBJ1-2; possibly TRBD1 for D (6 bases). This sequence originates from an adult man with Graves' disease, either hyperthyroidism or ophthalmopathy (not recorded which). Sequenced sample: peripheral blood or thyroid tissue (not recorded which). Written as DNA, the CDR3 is TGCAGCGTTAAGAGTGGGGGGGCCTATGGCTACACCTTC. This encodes CSVKSGGAYGYTF.